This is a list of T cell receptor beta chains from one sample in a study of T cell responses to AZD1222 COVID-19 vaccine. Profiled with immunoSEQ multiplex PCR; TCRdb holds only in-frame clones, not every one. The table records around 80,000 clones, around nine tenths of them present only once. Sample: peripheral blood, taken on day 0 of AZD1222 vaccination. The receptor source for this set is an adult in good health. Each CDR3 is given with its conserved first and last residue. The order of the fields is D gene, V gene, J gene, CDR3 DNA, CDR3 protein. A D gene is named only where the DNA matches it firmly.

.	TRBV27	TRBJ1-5	TGTGCCAGCAGTGAAACCGGGACGGAAAATCAGCCCCAGCATTTT	CASSETGTENQPQHF
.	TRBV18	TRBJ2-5	TGTGCCAGCTCACCACCCCACCCGCGGGTAGAGACCCAGTACTTC	CASSPPHPRVETQYF
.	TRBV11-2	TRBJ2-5	TGTGCCAGCAGCTTAGATACAGCTCAAGAGACCCAGTACTTC	CASSLDTAQETQYF
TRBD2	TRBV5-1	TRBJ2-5	TGCGCCAGCAGCACGGGACTAGCGGGGAAACAAGAGACCCAGTACTTC	CASSTGLAGKQETQYF
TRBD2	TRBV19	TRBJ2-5	TGTGCCAGTACCGGACTGGGACTAGCGGGGCAAGAGACCCAGTACTTC	CASTGLGLAGQETQYF
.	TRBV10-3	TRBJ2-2	TGTGCCATCAGTGGGGGTTTAGGCGGGGAGCTGTTTTTT	CAISGGLGGELFF
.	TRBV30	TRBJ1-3	TGTGCCTGGGCGGGGGGGTTTGGAAACACCATATATTTT	CAWAGGFGNTIYF
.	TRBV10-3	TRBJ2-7	TGTGCCATCAATCCGGGACCCCAATCGGACGAGCAGTACTTC	CAINPGPQSDEQYF
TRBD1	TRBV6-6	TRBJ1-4	TGTGCCAGCAGCCCAGGGGGCGCGATAGTAAAACTGTTTTTT	CASSPGGAIVKLFF
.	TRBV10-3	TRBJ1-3	TGTGCCATCAGCGGAGGAGTGTACTCTGGAAACACCATATATTTT	CAISGGVYSGNTIYF
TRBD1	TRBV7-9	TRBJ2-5	TGTGCCAGCAGCACAGACAGGGGGCGGATAGAGACCCAGTACTTC	CASSTDRGRIETQYF
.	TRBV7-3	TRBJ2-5	TGTGCCAGCAGCTTAGGCGGGCGCCCAGGGGAGACCCAGTACTTC	CASSLGGRPGETQYF